The next 20 T cell receptor beta chains were all read from a single sample in a study of blood T cell repertoires in COVID-19. Measured with immunoSEQ multiplex PCR; TCRdb has only the in-frame clones, and not every one. The repertoire holds approximately 200,000 clones, about 85% seen once, with approximately 11% in the top ten. Sequenced sample: PBMCs or T cells enriched from blood (not recorded which). All receptors derive from a man aged 25 to 45 who had recovered from COVID-19.

The genes are TRBV2 and TRBJ1-6, with D perhaps TRBD1 (5 bases). The CDR3 length is 16 residues. Per germline, CDR1 SNHLY and CDR2 FYNNEI. Deletions cut 2 bases from V and 5 bases from J, with 13 bases between. Here the CDR3 DNA reads TGTGCCAGCAGTGAACAGATGACAGATAATAATTCACCCCTCCACTTT. Its protein product is CASSEQMTDNNSPLHF.

J is TRBJ2-7 and V is TRBV19, with D unresolved. V lost 1 base and J lost 1, with 14 bases in between. The CDR3 has 16 residues. In germline, CDR1 is LNHDA, CDR2 SQIVND (reference sequence). CDR3 region: CASSIVGSSLSYEQYF. For the CDR3, the DNA is TGTGCCAGTAGTATAGTTGGTAGCTCCCTTTCCTACGAGCAGTACTTC.

The chain links TRBV3-1 (or the pseudogene TRBV3-2) to TRBJ2-1; 12 bases align to TRBD2. CDR1 and CDR2 (germline): LGHDT, YNNKEL (reference sequence). J was trimmed by 6 bases and V by 4 bases; bases with no gene match: 10. The CDR3 runs to 17 residues. This CDR3 is CASSPSPRLAGVNEQFF. In DNA, the CDR3 is TGTGCCAGCAGCCCCTCACCACGACTAGCGGGGGTCAATGAGCAGTTCTTC.

V is TRBV5-6 and J is TRBJ2-3; no clear D. With 4 bases removed from V and 2 bases from J, the gap between germline ends came to 8 bases. The CDR3 has 13 amino acids. From germline, CDR1 is SGHDT and CDR2 YYEEEE. This CDR3 reads CASSRPPTDTQYF. In nucleotides, the CDR3 is TGTGCCAGCAGCCGTCCCCCCACAGATACGCAGTATTTT.

The V and J genes are TRBV18 and TRBJ2-1, with 8 bases matching TRBD2. The CDR3 extends over 15 amino acids. The ends lost 3 bases at V and 7 bases at J; junction bases unmatched: 8. Looked up from germline, CDR1 is KGHSH and CDR2 is LQKENI. The CDR3 region is CASSPFGGARNEQFF. The DNA of the CDR3 is TGTGCCAGCTCACCGTTCGGGGGGGCTCGTAATGAGCAGTTCTTC.

The chain is built from TRBV30 and TRBJ1-1; D is possibly TRBD1 (5 bases). This CDR3 contains 11 residues. From germline, CDR1 is GTSNPN and CDR2 SVGIG (reference sequence). Trimming shortened V by 4 bases and J by 6 bases, and 9 bases separated the two germline ends. CDR3 region: CAWNRDSEAFF. CDR3 in DNA: TGTGCCTGGAACCGGGACTCTGAAGCTTTCTTT.

The J gene is TRBJ2-7, the V gene TRBV28; TRBD2 is a possible D gene (6 bases). V lost 2 bases, J lost 0 bases, and 14 bases lay in between. The CDR3 has 16 amino acids. Germline-derived CDR1 and CDR2 are MDHEN and SYDVKM. The CDR3 reads CASSLPVSGTSYEQYF. CDR3 DNA: TGTGCCAGCAGTTTACCAGTTAGCGGTACCTCCTACGAGCAGTACTTC.

The chain links TRBV19 to TRBJ1-6; D is perhaps TRBD1 (6 bases). The V and J ends lost 5 bases and 9 bases respectively, with 17 bases between them. In germline, CDR1 is LNHDA, CDR2 SQIVND (reference sequence). There are 15 residues in the CDR3. The CDR3 region is CASSFEPGGRSPLHF. The DNA of the CDR3 is TGTGCCAGTAGTTTCGAACCGGGGGGGCGTTCACCCCTCCACTTT. Full variable domain (outside the CDR3, taken from reference TRBV19 and TRBJ1-6): DGGITQSPKYLFRKEGQNVTLSCEQNLNHDAMYWYRQDPGQGLRLIYYSQIVNDFQKGDIAEGYSVSREKKESFPLTVTSAQKNPTAFYLCASSFEPGGRSPLHFGNGTRLTVT.

V is TRBV28 and J is TRBJ2-5; 7 nucleotides line up with TRBD1. Germline-derived CDR1 and CDR2 are MDHEN and SYDVKM. V gave up 6 bases and J gave up 3 bases; unmatched junction bases: 10. The CDR3 totals 15 residues. The CDR3 nucleotides are TGTGCCAGCAGCTCGCCGGACAGGAGAAAAGAGACCCAGTACTTC. Translating gives CASSSPDRRKETQYF.

The chain couples TRBV11-3 to TRBJ2-3; 11 nucleotides line up with TRBD1. The CDR3 totals 15 residues. Trimming removed 5 bases from V and 3 bases from J; junction bases left unmatched: 4. CDR1 SGHNT and CDR2 YENEEA come from the germline V gene. CDR3 in DNA: TGTGCCAGCAGCCGGGGACAGGGGGGGACAGATACGCAGTATTTT. It encodes CASSRGQGGTDTQYF.

The rearrangement joins TRBV10-3 to TRBJ1-5, with 7 bases identical to TRBD1. This CDR3 is built from 18 residues. The ends lost 2 bases at V and 3 bases at J; junction bases unmatched: 13. Germline lookup yields CDR1 ENHRY and CDR2 SYGVKD. This CDR3 is CAISEPRDSPRDNQPQHF. The DNA for the CDR3 is TGTGCCATCAGTGAGCCTCGGGACAGTCCTAGGGACAATCAGCCCCAGCATTTT.

The chain recombines TRBV29-1 with TRBJ2-1; 7 bases align to TRBD1. CDR1 is SQVTM and CDR2 is ANQGSEA in the germline V gene. CDR3 length equals 14 residues. V trimming: 7 bases; J trimming: 6 bases; junction bases outside the gene matches: 12. CDR3 nucleotide sequence: TGCAGCGCCGAGATGAAGACAGGGACCAATGAGCAGTTCTTC. Amino acid sequence: CSAEMKTGTNEQFF.

This clone has only one observation. The chain joins TRBV5-1 to TRBJ2-5; 7 bases align to TRBD2. The CDR3 totals 14 residues. V was clipped by 6 bases and J by 5 bases; unmatched bases: 10. Germline values: CDR1 SGHRS, CDR2 YFSETQ. CDR3 sequence: CASTHGDYPETQYF. Here the CDR3 DNA reads TGCGCCAGCACCCATGGGGACTATCCGGAGACCCAGTACTTC.

The chain employs TRBV3-1 (or the pseudogene TRBV3-2) and TRBJ2-1; D is possibly TRBD2 (6 bases). The CDR3 covers 13 residues. Germline V gene lookup returns CDR1 LGHDT and CDR2 YNNKEL (reference sequence). Deletions cut 5 bases from V and 9 bases from J, with 14 bases between. In nucleotides, the CDR3 is TGTGCCAGCAGCGCGGGATCCCGAGGTGAGCAGTTCTTC. Amino acids: CASSAGSRGEQFF.

The chain joins TRBV20-1 to TRBJ2-4; D not certain. Germline V gene sequence: CDR1 DFQATT, CDR2 SNEGSKA (reference sequence). The CDR3 contains 17 residues. V gave up 3 bases and J gave up 9 bases, with 27 bases separating them. CDR3 bases: TGCAGTGCTAGTGGGATATCAAATATTGGGCGTGTGGGCATTCAGTACTTC. Protein sequence: CSASGISNIGRVGIQYF.

This clone was detected once. The V gene is TRBV18, the J gene TRBJ2-1, with a tentative D call TRBD2 (6 bases). The germline CDR1 and CDR2 sequences are KGHSH and LQKENI. This CDR3 contains 14 residues. The ends were cut back, 8 bases at V and 2 bases at J, with 13 bases in the middle. CDR3 bases: TGTGCCAGCCGGACGGGGGATACCTACAATGAGCAGTTCTTC. Encoded protein: CASRTGDTYNEQFF. The full variable domain, with the rest looked up from reference TRBV18 and TRBJ2-1, is NAGVMQNPRHLVRRRGQEARLRCSPMKGHSHVYWYRQLPEEGLKFMVYLQKENIIDESGMPKERFSAEFPKEGPSILRIQQVVRGDSAAYFCASRTGDTYNEQFFGPGTRLTVL.

This clone occurred a few times. The chain joins TRBV19 to TRBJ2-1; the match to TRBD1 covers 9 bases. The CDR3 consists of 17 residues. Germline CDR1 reads LNHDA; CDR2 reads SQIVND (reference sequence). V lost 5 bases to trimming and J lost 4 bases; unmatched junction nucleotides: 12. CDR3: CASSRAGTGFFYNEQFF. CDR3 nucleotide sequence: TGTGCCAGTAGTCGCGCCGGGACAGGGTTTTTTTACAATGAGCAGTTCTTC.

The V and J genes are TRBV4-1 and TRBJ1-2; D gene ambiguous. Trimming removed 8 bases at V and 2 bases at J, with 21 bases between. The CDR3 contains 16 residues. In germline, CDR1 is MGHRA, CDR2 YSYEKL. This CDR3 reads CASSPSREKSNYGYTF. The DNA for the CDR3 is TGCGCCAGCTCTCCAAGTAGGGAGAAGAGCAACTATGGCTACACCTTC.

CDR3 DNA: TGTGCCAGCAGCTTATACAGGGGCGGCGGGGAGCTGTTTTTT. Translation gives CASSLYRGGGELFF. The chain employs TRBV5-4 and TRBJ2-2; 7 bases are shared with TRBD1. The CDR3 has 14 residues. Trimming at V came to 2 bases and at J to 7 bases, leaving 5 bases not matched to a gene. Germline V CDR1 and CDR2: SGHNT, YYREEE (reference sequence).

The chain uses TRBV4-2 and TRBJ2-2; D unresolved. CDR3 length equals 15 residues. The germline V gene encodes CDR1 LGHNA and CDR2 YNFKEQ. Trimming cost V 1 base and J 5 bases, with 11 bases left between them. CDR3 loop: CASSQASPGTGELFF. The CDR3, as DNA: TGTGCCAGCAGCCAAGCCTCCCCCGGGACCGGGGAGCTGTTTTTT.